The present TCR beta chain was sequenced within a study of T cells in Graves' hyperthyroidism and ophthalmopathy. The sample, blood from the first hyperthyroidism diagnosis, precedes any ophthalmopathy symptoms. PBMCs stemmed from approximately 10 ml fresh peripheral blood. Findings and caveats of the study: In the analysis, a 13 V-J model separated ophthalmopathy from stable hyperthyroidism.

This clonotype was counted only a few times. The antigen remains undetermined. Amplification of TCR beta CDR3 regions used RNA as the template. The primer set for the first-round RT-PCR of the TCR CDR3 was HTBI. MiXCR, run by TCRdb on the multiplex PCR reads, gives a single entry per CDR3 protein. The table records 690,000 or so distinct CDR3 sequences, around a sixth of them present only once. This CDR3 region has 15 residues. The germline V gene has CDR1 SGHDN and CDR2 FVKESK. Trimming took off 4 bases at V and 8 bases at J, with 17 bases between the two ends. The rearrangement joins TRBV14 to TRBJ1-4; D remains ambiguous. The clonotype was recovered from a woman aged 45-60 years with Graves' hyperthyroidism that later progressed to Graves' ophthalmopathy. The specimen was blood. CDR3 sequence (DNA): TGTGCCAGCAGCCCCCGGGGTAGGGCGGGGGAAAAACTGTTTTTT. As protein: CASSPRGRAGEKLFF.